This T cell receptor beta chain appears in the sequencing data of a study of blood T cell repertoires in COVID-19. Study-level information: The origin of the acute and convalescent COVID-19 samples was the United States, Italy and Spain.

CDR1 and CDR2 from the germline V gene are LGHNT and FRNRAP. The CDR3 is made up of 16 amino acids. V lost 0 bases, J lost 0 bases, and 10 bases lay in between. In the authors' methods: The assay estimated nucleated cells by amplifying reference gene primers. Measured with immunoSEQ multiplex PCR; TCRdb has only the in-frame clones, and not every one. The DNA gave D and trimming, while V, J and clone size come from that table. Of some 250,000 clones in the sample, almost 85% are singletons; the top ten hold over 12%. This clonotype was sampled from a man aged 35 to 55 who had recovered from COVID-19. This chain links TRBV12-5 with TRBJ2-3, with D possibly TRBD1 on 6 matching bases. The specimen sequenced was PBMCs or T cells enriched from blood (not recorded which). CDR3 region: CASGLVVGQSTDTQYF. The CDR3 nucleotides read TGTGCTAGTGGTTTGGTAGTAGGACAGAGCACAGATACGCAGTATTTT.